These 11 T cell receptor beta chains were sequenced from one sample in a study of shared clonotypes between healthy human individuals. Only in-frame clones appear in the TCRdb table, and some are missing; sequencing was by immunoSEQ multiplex PCR. The data show some 360,000 clones, roughly 70% seen once. What was sequenced was memory CD4+ T cells sorted from blood. This sample's subset: CD45RA-negative fraction. The receptor set was obtained from a man younger than 45 in good health.

CDR3 amino acids: CAASGLAGYNEQFF. As DNA, the CDR3 is TGTGCCGCCTCGGGGCTAGCGGGCTACAATGAGCAGTTCTTC. This chain joins TRBV7-9 and TRBJ2-1; 8 positions agree with TRBD2. Germline CDR1 SEHNR, CDR2 FQNEAQ (reference sequence). V shed 11 bases, J shed 3 bases, and the junction held 9 bases outside the gene matches. The CDR3 is made up of 14 amino acids. The variable domain in full, completed from reference TRBV7-9 and TRBJ2-1, reads DTGVSQNPRHKITKRGQNVTFRCDPISEHNRLYWYRQTLGQGPEFLTYFQNEAQLEKSRLLSDRFSAERPKGSFSTLEIQRTEQGDSAMYLCAASGLAGYNEQFFGPGTRLTVL.

This chain uses TRBV28 with TRBJ1-5, with 10 bases fitting TRBD1. Trimming cost V 5 bases and J 4 bases; bases outside gene matches: 8. The CDR3 has 16 residues. Germline values: CDR1 MDHEN, CDR2 SYDVKM. The CDR3: CASSILGQGGNQPQHF. The CDR3 DNA reads TGTGCCAGCAGTATCTTAGGACAGGGGGGTAATCAGCCCCAGCATTTT.

This chain uses TRBV29-1 with TRBJ2-7; 10 bases are a match to TRBD2. J was trimmed by 3 bases and V by 8 bases; bases with no gene match: 4. Germline lookup yields CDR1 SQVTM and CDR2 ANQGSEA. The CDR3 loop spans 12 amino acids. CDR3 region: CSTRTSGYEQYF. The DNA of the CDR3 is TGCAGCACCCGGACTAGCGGCTACGAGCAGTACTTC.

The chain joins TRBV10-2 to TRBJ2-5; maybe TRBD1 (6 bases). Germline CDR1 is WSHSY and CDR2 is SAAADI. The CDR3 runs to 14 residues. Trimming removed 1 base from V and 5 bases from J, with 11 bases in between. CDR3 sequence: CASSELGARETQYF. CDR3 bases: TGCGCCAGCAGTGAGTTGGGGGCGCGTGAGACCCAGTACTTC.

The V call is TRBV5-1, the J call TRBJ2-5, with 7 bases identical to TRBD2. J gave up 2 bases and V 4 bases, and 8 bases lay outside the gene matches. CDR3 length: 15 amino acids. CDR1 is SGHRS, CDR2 YFSETQ, per germline. The CDR3 region has the DNA TGCGCCAGCAGCGCTCAGAGAGCGGGACAAGAGACCCAGTACTTC. It is translated as CASSAQRAGQETQYF.

DNA of the CDR3: TGTGCCAGCAGCTTATCGGGTGTGTATGGCTACACCTTC. Translation gives CASSLSGVYGYTF. The V and J genes are TRBV7-2 and TRBJ1-2; D unclear. The CDR3 runs to 13 residues. Germline CDR1 and CDR2: SGHTA and FQGNSA. Between the trimmed V and J ends, which lost 2 bases and 5 bases, there was a span of 9 bases.

The chain links TRBV7-2 to TRBJ1-2, with 9 bases that match TRBD1. The germline V gene encodes CDR1 SGHTA and CDR2 FQGNSA. Trimming at V came to 1 base and at J to 5 bases, leaving 5 bases not matched to a gene. This CDR3 is 15 amino acids long. The CDR3 loop reads CASSLGQGDYYGYTF. The CDR3 DNA sequence: TGTGCCAGCAGCTTAGGACAGGGGGACTATTATGGCTACACCTTC.

The genes are TRBV5-4 and TRBJ2-5; TRBD2 agrees at 11 bases. This CDR3 comprises 16 residues. Germline V gene lookup returns CDR1 SGHNT and CDR2 YYREEE (reference sequence). The V and J ends lost 4 bases and 5 bases, in that order; junction bases with no gene match: 10. The CDR3 DNA follows: TGTGCCAGCAGCCCCCGACTAGCGGGAATGGGGGAGACCCAGTACTTC. Amino acid sequence: CASSPRLAGMGETQYF.

As regards this clone: With a much larger clone just one base away, this may be a read error. The J gene is TRBJ2-2, the V gene TRBV16, with D hard to call. CDR1 is KGHSY and CDR2 is FQNENV in the germline V gene. V dropped 7 bases and J dropped 1 base, with 4 bases sitting between them. The length of the CDR3 is 12 residues. Here the CDR3 DNA reads TGTGCCAGCACGAGGAACACCGGGGAGCTGTTTTTT. This codes for CASTRNTGELFF.

The chain employs TRBV2 and TRBJ2-3; TRBD2 is a possible D gene (5 bases). V lost 4 bases and J 0 bases, leaving 8 bases between the germline ends. CDR3 length equals 14 residues. In germline, CDR1 is SNHLY, CDR2 FYNNEI. This chain's CDR3 is CASSASTSTDTQYF. The CDR3 region has the DNA TGTGCCAGCAGTGCTAGCACTAGCACAGATACGCAGTATTTT. The full variable domain, its missing parts supplied by reference TRBV2 and TRBJ2-3, is EPEVTQTPSHQVTQMGQEVILRCVPISNHLYFYWYRQILGQKVEFLVSFYNNEISEKSEIFDDQFSVERPDGSNFTLKIRSTKLEDSAMYFCASSASTSTDTQYFGPGTRLTVL.

This clone came up a few times. This sequence joins TRBV6-4 and TRBJ2-3; D might be TRBD2 (5 bases). V lost 3 bases and J 0 bases, leaving 7 bases between the germline ends. Germline lookup yields CDR1 MRHNA and CDR2 SNTAGT. CDR3 length: 14 amino acids. DNA for the CDR3: TGTGCCAGCAGTGAGCGGGCTAGCACAGATACGCAGTATTTT. Its protein is CASSERASTDTQYF.